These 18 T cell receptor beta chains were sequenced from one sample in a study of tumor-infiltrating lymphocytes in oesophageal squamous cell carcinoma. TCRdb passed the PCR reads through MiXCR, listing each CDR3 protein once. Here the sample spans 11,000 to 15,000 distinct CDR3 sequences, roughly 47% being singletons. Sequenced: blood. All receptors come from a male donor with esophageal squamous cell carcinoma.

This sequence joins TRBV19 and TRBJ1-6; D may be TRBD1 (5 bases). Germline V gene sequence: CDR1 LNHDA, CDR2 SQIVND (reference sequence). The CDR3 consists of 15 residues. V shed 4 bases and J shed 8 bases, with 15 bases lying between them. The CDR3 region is CASSTQQGSDSPLHF. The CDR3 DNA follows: TGTGCCAGTAGTACTCAGCAGGGCTCGGATTCACCCCTCCACTTT.

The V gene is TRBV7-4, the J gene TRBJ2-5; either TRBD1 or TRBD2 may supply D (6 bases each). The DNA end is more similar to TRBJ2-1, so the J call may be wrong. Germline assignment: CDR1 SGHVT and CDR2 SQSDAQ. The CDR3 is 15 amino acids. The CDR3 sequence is CASTVGGPGNNEQFF. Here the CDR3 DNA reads TGTGCCAGCACCGTGGGGGGCCCGGGTAACAATGAGCAGTTCTTC.

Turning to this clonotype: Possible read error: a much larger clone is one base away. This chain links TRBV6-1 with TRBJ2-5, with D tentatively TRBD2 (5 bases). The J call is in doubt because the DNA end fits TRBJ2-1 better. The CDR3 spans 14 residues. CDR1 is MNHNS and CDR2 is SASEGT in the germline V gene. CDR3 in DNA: TGTGCCAGCAGTGACGGACCAAAAGACTACGAGCAGTTCTTC. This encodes CASSDGPKDYEQFF.

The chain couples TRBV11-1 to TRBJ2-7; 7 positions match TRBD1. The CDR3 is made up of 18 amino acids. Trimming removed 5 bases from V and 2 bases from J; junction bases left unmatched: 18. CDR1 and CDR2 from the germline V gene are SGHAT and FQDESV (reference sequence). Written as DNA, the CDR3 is TGTGCCAGCAGCCCTCCCGCGGTAGCGACAGGGCCTCCCTACGAGCAGTACTTC. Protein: CASSPPAVATGPPYEQYF.

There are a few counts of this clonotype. The CDR3 loop is CASSEHRGGRSNQPQHF. The CDR3 nucleotides are TGTGCCAGCAGTGAGCACCGGGGGGGTCGGAGCAATCAGCCCCAGCATTTT. This chain connects TRBV25-1 to TRBJ1-5; perhaps TRBD1 as D (5 bases). The V gene lost 3 bases and the J gene lost 1 base, with 16 bases spanning the gap. The CDR3 extends over 17 amino acids. Germline V lookup: CDR1 MGHDK, CDR2 SYGVNS.

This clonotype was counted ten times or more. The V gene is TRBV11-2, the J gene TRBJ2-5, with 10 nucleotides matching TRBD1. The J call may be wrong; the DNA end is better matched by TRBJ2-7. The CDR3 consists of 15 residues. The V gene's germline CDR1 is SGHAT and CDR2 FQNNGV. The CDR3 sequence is CASTGSGTGVPEQYF. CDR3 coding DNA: TGTGCCAGCACCGGAAGCGGGACAGGGGTCCCCGAGCAGTACTTC.

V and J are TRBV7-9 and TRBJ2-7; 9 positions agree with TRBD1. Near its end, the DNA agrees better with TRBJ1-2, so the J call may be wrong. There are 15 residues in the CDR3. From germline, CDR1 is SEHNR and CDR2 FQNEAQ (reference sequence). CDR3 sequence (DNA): TGTGCCAGCAGCTTAAATGGACAGGGGTATGGAGGCTACACCTTC. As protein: CASSLNGQGYGGYTF.

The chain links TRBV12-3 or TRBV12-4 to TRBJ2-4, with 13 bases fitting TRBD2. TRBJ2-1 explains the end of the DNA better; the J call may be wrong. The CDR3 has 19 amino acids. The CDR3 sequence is CASRGRPGTSGISYNEQFF. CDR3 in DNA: TGTGCCAGCAGAGGCCGGCCTGGGACTAGCGGGATCTCCTACAATGAGCAGTTCTTC.

As DNA, the CDR3 is TGTGCCAGCAGCTTTTCCGGGACTAGCGAGCCTTGGGAGACCCAGTACTTC. This encodes CASSFSGTSEPWETQYF. The chain is built from TRBV7-6 and TRBJ1-1; 10 nucleotides match TRBD2. TRBJ2-5 explains the end of the DNA better; the J call may be wrong. The CDR3 has 17 residues. The V gene's germline CDR1 is SGHVS and CDR2 FNYEAQ.

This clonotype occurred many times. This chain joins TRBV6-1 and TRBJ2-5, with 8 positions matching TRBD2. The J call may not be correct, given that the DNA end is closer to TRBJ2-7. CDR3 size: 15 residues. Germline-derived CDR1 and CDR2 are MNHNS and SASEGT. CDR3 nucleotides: TGTGCCAGCAGGTCTCCAGGAAGCGGGAGAGGCGAGCAGTACTTC. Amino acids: CASRSPGSGRGEQYF.

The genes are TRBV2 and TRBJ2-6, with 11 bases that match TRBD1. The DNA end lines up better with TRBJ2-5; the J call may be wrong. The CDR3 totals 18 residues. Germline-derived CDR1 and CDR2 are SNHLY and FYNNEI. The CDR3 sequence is CASSEVGQGALSEETQYF. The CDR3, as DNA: TGTGCCAGCAGTGAAGTAGGACAGGGGGCTTTAAGTGAAGAGACCCAGTACTTC.

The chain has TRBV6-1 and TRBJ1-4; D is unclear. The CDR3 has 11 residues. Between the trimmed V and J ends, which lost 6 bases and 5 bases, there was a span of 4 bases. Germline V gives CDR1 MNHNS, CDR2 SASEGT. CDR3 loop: CASRKNEKLFF. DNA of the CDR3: TGTGCCAGCAGGAAGAATGAAAAACTGTTTTTT.

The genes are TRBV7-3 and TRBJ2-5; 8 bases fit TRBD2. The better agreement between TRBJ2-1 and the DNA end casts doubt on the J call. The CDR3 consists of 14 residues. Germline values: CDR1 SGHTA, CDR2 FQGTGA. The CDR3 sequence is CASSLGTSYNEQFF. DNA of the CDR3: TGTGCCAGCAGCTTAGGGACTAGCTACAATGAGCAGTTCTTC.

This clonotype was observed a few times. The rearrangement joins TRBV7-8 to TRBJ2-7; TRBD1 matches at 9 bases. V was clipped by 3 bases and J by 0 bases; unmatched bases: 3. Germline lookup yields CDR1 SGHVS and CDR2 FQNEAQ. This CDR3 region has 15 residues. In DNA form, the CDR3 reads TGTGCCAGCAGCTTTGGGACAGGGCACTCCTACGAGCAGTACTTC. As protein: CASSFGTGHSYEQYF. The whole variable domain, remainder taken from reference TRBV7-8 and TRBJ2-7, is GAGVSQSPRYKVAKRGQDVALRCDPISGHVSLFWYQQALGQGPEFLTYFQNEAQLDKSGLPSDRFFAERPEGSVSTLKIQRTQQEDSAVYLCASSFGTGHSYEQYFGPGTRLTVT.

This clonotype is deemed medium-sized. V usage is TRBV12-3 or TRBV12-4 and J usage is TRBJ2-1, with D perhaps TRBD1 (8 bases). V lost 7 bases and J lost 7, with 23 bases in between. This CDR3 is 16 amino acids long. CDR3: CASTAGVGQGANEQFF. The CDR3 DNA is TGTGCCAGCACCGCGGGGGTGGGGCAGGGGGCTAATGAGCAGTTCTTC.

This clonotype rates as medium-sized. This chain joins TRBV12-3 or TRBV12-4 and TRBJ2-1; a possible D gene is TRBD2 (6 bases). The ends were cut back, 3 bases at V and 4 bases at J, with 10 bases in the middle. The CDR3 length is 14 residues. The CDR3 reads CASSFPGLYNEQFF. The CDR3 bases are TGTGCCAGCAGTTTCCCGGGACTTTACAATGAGCAGTTCTTC.

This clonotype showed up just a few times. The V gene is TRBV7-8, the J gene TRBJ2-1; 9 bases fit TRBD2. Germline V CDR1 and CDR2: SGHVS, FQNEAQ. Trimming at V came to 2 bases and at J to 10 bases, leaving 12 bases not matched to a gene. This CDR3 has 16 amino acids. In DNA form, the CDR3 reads TGTGCCAGCAGCTTAACAACACTAAGGAGCGGGGGGGAGCAGTTCTTC. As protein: CASSLTTLRSGGEQFF. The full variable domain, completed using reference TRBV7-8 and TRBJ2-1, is GAGVSQSPRYKVAKRGQDVALRCDPISGHVSLFWYQQALGQGPEFLTYFQNEAQLDKSGLPSDRFFAERPEGSVSTLKIQRTQQEDSAVYLCASSLTTLRSGGEQFFGPGTRLTVL.

The CDR3 is CASRLGGGLVNGYTF. CDR3 bases: TGTGCCAGCAGACTTGGTGGGGGGCTGGTAAATGGCTACACCTTC. The chain has TRBV28 and TRBJ1-2; a weak D match, TRBD1 (6 bases). This CDR3 is 15 amino acids long. V dropped 6 bases and J dropped 6 bases, with 20 bases sitting between them. CDR1 and CDR2 (germline): MDHEN, SYDVKM.